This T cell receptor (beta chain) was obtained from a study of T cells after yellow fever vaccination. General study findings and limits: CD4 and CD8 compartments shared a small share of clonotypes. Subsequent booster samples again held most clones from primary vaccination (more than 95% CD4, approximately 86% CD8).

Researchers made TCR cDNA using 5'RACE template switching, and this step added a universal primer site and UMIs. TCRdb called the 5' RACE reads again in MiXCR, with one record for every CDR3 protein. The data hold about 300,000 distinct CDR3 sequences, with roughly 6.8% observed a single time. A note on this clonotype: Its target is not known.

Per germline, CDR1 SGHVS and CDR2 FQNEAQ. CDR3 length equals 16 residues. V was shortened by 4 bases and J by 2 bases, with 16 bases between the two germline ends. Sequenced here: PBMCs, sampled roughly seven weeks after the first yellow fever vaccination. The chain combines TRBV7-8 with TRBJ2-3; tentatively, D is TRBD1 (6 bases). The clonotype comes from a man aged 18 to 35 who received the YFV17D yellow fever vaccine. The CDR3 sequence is CASSSRGGGFTDTQYF. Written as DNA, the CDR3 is TGTGCCAGCAGCTCCAGGGGCGGCGGGTTCACAGATACGCAGTATTTT.